This T cell receptor beta chain comes out of a study of identical twins. The CDR3 sequence is 15 residues long. CDR1 and CDR2 (germline): LGHDT, YNNKEL (reference sequence). V was trimmed by 1 base and J by 7 bases, leaving 14 bases between them. TCRdb itself ran the 5' RACE reads through MiXCR, one entry per CDR3 protein. The table lists 750,000 to 950,000 distinct CDR3 sequences, 10% to 15% of them singletons, with about 1.5% in the top ten. This clonotype was detected many times. The same data also contributed to another study, on yellow fever vaccine responses in identical twins.

The V and J genes are TRBV3-1 and TRBJ2-1, with D possibly matching TRBD2 (6 bases). Sequencing used PBMCs. The source of this sequence is a woman between 18 and 29 years old in good health. This CDR3 reads CASSQGLVMVNEQFF. Written as DNA, the CDR3 is TGTGCCAGCAGCCAAGGACTAGTAATGGTTAATGAGCAGTTCTTC.